What follows is one TCR beta chain and its context. Assay: immunoSEQ multiplex PCR; the TCRdb copy retains only in-frame clones and omits some. This repertoire shows more than 95,000 clones, over 90% found once; its top ten account for roughly 8%. This record belongs to a study of control samples from healthy donors and cancer patients. Germline CDR1 reads LGHDT; CDR2 reads YNNKEL (reference sequence). The CDR3 is 13 residues long. Trimming left V 1 base short and J 7 bases short, with 11 bases between. The clonotype originates from a man between 18 and 35 years old in good health. The chain has TRBV3-1 (or the pseudogene TRBV3-2) and TRBJ2-7; D might be TRBD2 (5 bases). The sequenced sample was blood. CDR3 sequence reads: CASSQVEGSEQYF. As DNA, the CDR3 is TGTGCCAGCAGCCAAGTCGAAGGGAGTGAGCAGTACTTC.